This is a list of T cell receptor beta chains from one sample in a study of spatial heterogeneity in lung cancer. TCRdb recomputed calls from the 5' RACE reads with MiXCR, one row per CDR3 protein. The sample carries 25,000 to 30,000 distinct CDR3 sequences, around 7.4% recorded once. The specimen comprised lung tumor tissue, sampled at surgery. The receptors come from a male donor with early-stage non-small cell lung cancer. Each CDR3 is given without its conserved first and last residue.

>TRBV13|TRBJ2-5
ASSSTSGAPQETQY
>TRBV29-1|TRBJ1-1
SVGQSSGGTEAF
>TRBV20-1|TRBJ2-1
SARDNPTGGYPYNEQF
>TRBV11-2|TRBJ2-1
ASSSQQGFSEQF
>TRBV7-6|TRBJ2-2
ASSLAGQAGTGELF
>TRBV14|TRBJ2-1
ASSQRGQNYNEQF
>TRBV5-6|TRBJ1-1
ASSPDRRLNTEAF
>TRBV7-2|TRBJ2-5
ASSLFGWETQY
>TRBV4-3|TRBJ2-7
ASSQDQLAGSYEQY
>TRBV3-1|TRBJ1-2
ASSQLTRSYGYT
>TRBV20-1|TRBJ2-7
SARIRAGTTYEQY
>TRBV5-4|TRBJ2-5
ASSLEPGSSETQY
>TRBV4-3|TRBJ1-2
ASSLSGDRANYGYT
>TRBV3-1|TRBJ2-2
ASSQGLGRDTGELF
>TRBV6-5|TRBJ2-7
ASSYSRDILNEQY
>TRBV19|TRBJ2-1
ASSPRSGLGPDEQF
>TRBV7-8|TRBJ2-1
ASSLERGANNEQF
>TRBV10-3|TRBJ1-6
AISEPDLRGPYNSPLH
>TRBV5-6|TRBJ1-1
ASSSPGQGDTEAF
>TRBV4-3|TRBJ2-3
ASSQRGGTDTQY
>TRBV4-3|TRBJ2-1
ASSQESGGGYNEQF
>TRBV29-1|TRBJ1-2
SVELYGGYT
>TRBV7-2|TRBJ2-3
ASSLREVGGRTDTQY
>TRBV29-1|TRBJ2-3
SVDVGAVDTQY
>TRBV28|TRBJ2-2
ASSLDPRRSGELF
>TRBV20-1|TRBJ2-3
SAVGGQDTQY
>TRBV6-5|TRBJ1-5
ASSSDRSYQPQH
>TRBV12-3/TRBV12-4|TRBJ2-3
ASSLDRGSTDTQY
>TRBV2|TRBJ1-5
ASSEVTADRPQH
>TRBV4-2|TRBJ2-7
ASSQDHGFSYEQY
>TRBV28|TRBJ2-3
ASSFAGGEIDTQY
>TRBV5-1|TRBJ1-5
ASSTGTGSQPQH
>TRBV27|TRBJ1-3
ASSFPTLTGNTIY
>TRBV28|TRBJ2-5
ASSYLRDREETQY
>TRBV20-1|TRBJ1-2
SAPPRGKDGYT
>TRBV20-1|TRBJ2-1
SAQENVEQF
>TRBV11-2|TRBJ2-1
ASSLTSGGGGEQF
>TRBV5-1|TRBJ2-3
ASMDLTDTQY
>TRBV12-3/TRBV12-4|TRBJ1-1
ASGLWGQANTEAF
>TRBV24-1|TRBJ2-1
ATSGGQAALYNEQF
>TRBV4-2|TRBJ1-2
ASSLPGLNPNYGYT
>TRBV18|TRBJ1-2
ASSGTETYGYT
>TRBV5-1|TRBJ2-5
ASSFGTSGGQETQY
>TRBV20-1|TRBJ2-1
SARDMGQHSYNEQF
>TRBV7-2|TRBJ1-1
ASNNFGLNTEAF
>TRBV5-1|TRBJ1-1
ASSFTGRDTEAF
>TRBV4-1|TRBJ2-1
ASSQDSGRGDEQF
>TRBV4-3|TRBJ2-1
ASSQESLRRGEQF